Listed below are T cell receptor beta chains from one sample, sequenced in a study of molecular identifiers for immune sequencing clone quantification. TCRdb re-analysed the PCR reads in MiXCR, keeping a single row per CDR3 protein. The sample records under 800,000 distinct CDR3 sequences, roughly 23% being singletons. The source material was naive CD8+ T cells from blood, with Jurkat cell RNA spiked in. These receptors all come from a human donor in good health. Some libraries in this study had Jurkat cell RNA spiked in. CDR3s include the opening cysteine and the closing phenylalanine or tryptophan. The D gene is left open where the match is weak. Clone size is shown for a subset of rows, as once, few, many or a class of expanded clone.

d_call	j_call	clone_size	v_call	cdr3_nt	cdr3_aa
TRBD1	TRBJ2-7	few	TRBV29-1	TGCAGCGTTGAGAATGGACAGGGCCAGTCCTACGAGCAGTACTTC	CSVENGQGQSYEQYF
TRBD1	TRBJ2-7	few	TRBV6-2/TRBV6-3	TGTGCCAGCAGCCCAGGGACAGGGTGGGACGAGCAGTACTTC	CASSPGTGWDEQYF
.	TRBJ2-2	.	TRBV12-3/TRBV12-4	TGTGCCTCCCACCTACCGGGGTCAGGGACCGGGGAGCTGTTTTTT	CASHLPGSGTGELFF
.	TRBJ2-1	many	TRBV5-1	TGCGCCAGCAGCGGGTCGGTCCTCAATGAGCAGTTCTTC	CASSGSVLNEQFF
.	TRBJ2-1	.	TRBV7-9	TGTGCCAGCAGCCCGGATATTGGCTACAATGAGCAGTTCTTC	CASSPDIGYNEQFF
.	TRBJ1-1	few	TRBV27	TGTGCCAGCACCCCTATTGGGGTTCGCCCCTTGACTGGAGCTTTCTTT	CASTPIGVRPLTGAFF
.	TRBJ2-7	many	TRBV6-5	TGTGCCAGCAGTTACTCTCTAGGGGCCTCTTACGAGCAGTACTTC	CASSYSLGASYEQYF
.	TRBJ2-2	many	TRBV4-3	TGCGCCAGCAGCCAAGAAGAGCGGGAGCTGTTTTTT	CASSQEERELFF
.	TRBJ2-7	many	TRBV5-1	TGCGCCAGCAGCTTCTCAACAGGGAACTACGAGCAGTACTTC	CASSFSTGNYEQYF
TRBD1	TRBJ1-5	many	TRBV2	TGTGCCAGCAGTGATAACCCGACAGGGATGAGCCAGCCCCAGCATTTT	CASSDNPTGMSQPQHF
.	TRBJ2-3	few	TRBV27	TGTGCCAGCAGTCTCCCGTACTCAAGCACAGATACGCAGTATTTT	CASSLPYSSTDTQYF
.	TRBJ2-5	.	TRBV20-1	TGCAGTGCTAGAGAACGGGGGGCGATGGGAGAGACCCAGTACTTC	CSARERGAMGETQYF
TRBD2	TRBJ2-7	.	TRBV5-1	TGCGCCAGCAGCCCCGGACTAGCGAGCCCCTACGAGCAGTACTTC	CASSPGLASPYEQYF
TRBD1	TRBJ1-2	many	TRBV12-3/TRBV12-4	TGTGCCAGCAGTCCCGGGACAGTATATGGCTACACCTTC	CASSPGTVYGYTF
.	TRBJ1-5	many	TRBV14	TGTGCCAGCAGCCTCCCCTCCATTATCAATCAGCCCCAGCATTTT	CASSLPSIINQPQHF
TRBD1	TRBJ2-7	many	TRBV4-1	TGCGCCAGCAGCCAAGAGGACGGGACAGGGGACGAGCAGTACTTC	CASSQEDGTGDEQYF
.	TRBJ2-5	.	TRBV19	TGTGCCAGTAGTCCCCGGGGAGGAGAGACCCAGTACTTC	CASSPRGGETQYF
TRBD2	TRBJ2-3	many	TRBV2	TGTGCCAGCAGTGATCCGGCTAGCGGTAGCACAGATACGCAGTATTTT	CASSDPASGSTDTQYF
.	TRBJ2-2	.	TRBV29-1	TGCAGCGTCGAAAACACCGGGGAGCTGTTTTTT	CSVENTGELFF
TRBD2	TRBJ2-7	many	TRBV12-3/TRBV12-4	TGTGCCAGCAGGGGAGGAGCGGGAGTTGAGCAGTACTTC	CASRGGAGVEQYF
.	TRBJ2-7	few	TRBV4-3	TGCGCCAGCAGCCAAGATAGTGGCAGCGTCTACGAGCAGTACTTC	CASSQDSGSVYEQYF
.	TRBJ2-6	many	TRBV5-6	TGTGCCAGCAGCTTGGAAGTCTCTGGGGCCAACGTCCTGACTTTC	CASSLEVSGANVLTF
.	TRBJ2-3	.	TRBV9	TGTGCCAGCAGCGTAGCTCAGGGGCCTAGCACAGATACGCAGTATTTT	CASSVAQGPSTDTQYF
TRBD1	TRBJ1-2	.	TRBV30	TGTGCCTGGAGTTCCACCACAGGGGAGTGGGGCTATGGCTACACCTTC	CAWSSTTGEWGYGYTF
.	TRBJ1-1	many	TRBV4-3	TGCGCCAGCAGCCAAGATTTTAGTGGACAAGCAAAGGCAGAAGCTTTCTTT	CASSQDFSGQAKAEAFF
TRBD1	TRBJ2-4	many	TRBV6-1	TGTGCCAGCAGTGGGATCCGGGACAGGGTTTCGAACTTC	CASSGIRDRVSNF
TRBD1	TRBJ1-2	few	TRBV6-2/TRBV6-3	TGTGCCAGCAGTTACCCCTGGACAGGGGGATTTGGCTACACCTTC	CASSYPWTGGFGYTF
.	TRBJ2-5	many	TRBV7-6	TGTGCCAGCAGCCTAGCCCGGCAAGAGACCCAGTACTTC	CASSLARQETQYF
.	TRBJ1-1	many	TRBV7-9	TGTGCCAGCAGCTTAGTAGCGGGGCAGGCCGCAGCTTTCTTT	CASSLVAGQAAAFF
TRBD2	TRBJ2-2	few	TRBV28	TGTGCCAGCAGTCCGCTGGAGCGGGACCGCTTCACCGGGGAGCTGTTTTTT	CASSPLERDRFTGELFF
.	TRBJ2-5	.	TRBV24-1	TGTGCCACCAGTGATCCCGCCGGGACAAGGACCCAGTACTTC	CATSDPAGTRTQYF
TRBD2	TRBJ2-1	few	TRBV20-1	TGCAGTGCCCGGAGACTAGCCGACTTATACAATGAGCAGTTCTTC	CSARRLADLYNEQFF
.	TRBJ2-7	.	TRBV6-6	TGTGCCAGCAGTTACTCGATGGAAGGGACGGATTTTTACGAGCAGTACTTC	CASSYSMEGTDFYEQYF
.	TRBJ1-2	many	TRBV4-3	TGCGCCAGCAGCCAAGAAAGTCCCGGGACAACTAACTATGGCTACACCTTC	CASSQESPGTTNYGYTF
.	TRBJ2-3	many	TRBV5-6	TGTGCCAGCAGCTCCCTTCCAGATACGCAGTATTTT	CASSSLPDTQYF
.	TRBJ2-1	.	TRBV20-1	TGCAGTGCTAGAGTCAGGGAAGAATTCAATGAGCAGTTCTTC	CSARVREEFNEQFF
TRBD1	TRBJ2-1	many	TRBV24-1	TGTGCCACCAGTGATTCGCTCTCGAAACAGGGGGACCCGTACAATGAGCAGTTCTTC	CATSDSLSKQGDPYNEQFF
TRBD2	TRBJ2-5	few	TRBV11-2	TGTGCCAGCAGCTACTCGGCGGGGGACCAAGAGACCCAGTACTTC	CASSYSAGDQETQYF
TRBD1	TRBJ1-3	many	TRBV12-3/TRBV12-4	TGTGCCAGCAGTTTAGACGGCGCACAGGGGGGAAACACCATATATTTT	CASSLDGAQGGNTIYF
TRBD2	TRBJ2-1	many	TRBV20-1	TGCAGTGCCTCCCCTGTTACTAGCGGGATAAGGGATGAGCAGTTCTTC	CSASPVTSGIRDEQFF
TRBD1	TRBJ1-1	.	TRBV19	TGTGCCAGTACCATCACAGGGGGGGACACTGAAGCTTTCTTT	CASTITGGDTEAFF
.	TRBJ2-2	few	TRBV7-2	TGTGCCAGCAGCCACCGACCCCCACCCGGGGAGCTGTTTTTT	CASSHRPPPGELFF
TRBD2	TRBJ2-1	.	TRBV9	TGTGCCAGCACCTCTAGCGGGAGCCCCTACAATGAGCAGTTCTTC	CASTSSGSPYNEQFF
.	TRBJ2-1	few	TRBV15	TGTGCCACCAGCAGAGGGGGAGGTTTATCCTACAATGAGCAGTTCTTC	CATSRGGGLSYNEQFF
TRBD1	TRBJ2-5	.	TRBV15	TGTGCCACCAGCAGAGACAAATGGGGACAGGGCGAGGAGACCCAGTACTTC	CATSRDKWGQGEETQYF
.	TRBJ2-1	.	TRBV25-1	TGTGCCAGCAGTGCCCTCCACCACAATGAGCAGTTCTTC	CASSALHHNEQFF
.	TRBJ2-1	many	TRBV4-3	TGCGCCAGCAGCCAAGGAAGGTACAGGTCCTACAATGAGCAGTTCTTC	CASSQGRYRSYNEQFF
.	TRBJ2-7	many	TRBV28	TGTGCCAGCCTCCCGGACACGGAAAAATACGAGCAGTACTTC	CASLPDTEKYEQYF
.	TRBJ2-1	.	TRBV18	TGTGCCAGCTCACCAAGAGTCGCGAGGTACTCCCACAATGAGCAGTTCTTC	CASSPRVARYSHNEQFF